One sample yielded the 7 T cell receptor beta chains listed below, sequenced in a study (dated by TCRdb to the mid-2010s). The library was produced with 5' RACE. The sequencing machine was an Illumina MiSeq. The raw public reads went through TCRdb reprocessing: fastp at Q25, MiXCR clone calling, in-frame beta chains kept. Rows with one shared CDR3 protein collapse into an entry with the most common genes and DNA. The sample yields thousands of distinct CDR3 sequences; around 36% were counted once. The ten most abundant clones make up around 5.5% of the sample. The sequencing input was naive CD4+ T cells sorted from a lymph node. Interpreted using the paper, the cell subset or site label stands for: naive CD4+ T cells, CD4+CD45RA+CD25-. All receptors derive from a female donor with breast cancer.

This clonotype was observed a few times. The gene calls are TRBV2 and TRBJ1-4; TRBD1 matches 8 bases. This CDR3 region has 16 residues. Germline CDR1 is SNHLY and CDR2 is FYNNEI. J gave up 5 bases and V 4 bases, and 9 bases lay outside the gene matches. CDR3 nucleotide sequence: TGTGCCAGCAGTGTATCCGGGACAGGCCTCAATGAAAAACTGTTTTTT. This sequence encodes CASSVSGTGLNEKLFF.

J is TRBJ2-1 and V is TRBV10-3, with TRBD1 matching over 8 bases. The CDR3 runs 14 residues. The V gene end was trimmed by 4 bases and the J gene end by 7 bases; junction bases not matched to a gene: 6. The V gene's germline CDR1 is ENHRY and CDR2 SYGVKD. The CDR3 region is CAISGGTGRNEQFF. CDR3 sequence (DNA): TGTGCCATCAGTGGAGGGACAGGACGTAATGAGCAGTTCTTC.

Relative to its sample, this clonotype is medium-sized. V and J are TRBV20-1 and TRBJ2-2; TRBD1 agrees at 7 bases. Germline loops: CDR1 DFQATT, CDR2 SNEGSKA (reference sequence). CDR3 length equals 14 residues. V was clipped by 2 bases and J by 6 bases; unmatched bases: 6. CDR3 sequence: CSARSPRGPGELFF. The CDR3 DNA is TGCAGTGCTAGAAGTCCTAGGGGGCCCGGGGAGCTGTTTTTT.

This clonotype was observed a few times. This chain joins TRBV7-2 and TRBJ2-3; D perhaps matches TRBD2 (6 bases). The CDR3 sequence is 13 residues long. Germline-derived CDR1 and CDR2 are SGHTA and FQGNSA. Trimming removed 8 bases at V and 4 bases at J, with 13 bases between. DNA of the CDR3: TGTGCCAGCCTACGGCCGGGGGCAGATACGCAGTATTTT. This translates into CASLRPGADTQYF.

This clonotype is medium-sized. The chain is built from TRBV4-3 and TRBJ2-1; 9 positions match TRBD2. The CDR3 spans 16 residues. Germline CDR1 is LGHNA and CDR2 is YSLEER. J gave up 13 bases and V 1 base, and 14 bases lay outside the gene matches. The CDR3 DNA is TGCGCCAGCAGCCAAGGCAGACTAGCGGCTGACGAAGTACAGTTCTTC. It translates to CASSQGRLAADEVQFF.

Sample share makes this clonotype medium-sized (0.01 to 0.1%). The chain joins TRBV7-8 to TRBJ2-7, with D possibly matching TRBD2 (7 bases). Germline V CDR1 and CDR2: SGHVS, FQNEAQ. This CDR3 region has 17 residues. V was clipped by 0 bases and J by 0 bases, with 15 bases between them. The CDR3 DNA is TGTGCCAGCAGCTTAGCGGGGGGGGCGAGGAGCTCCTACGAGCAGTACTTC. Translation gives CASSLAGGARSSYEQYF.

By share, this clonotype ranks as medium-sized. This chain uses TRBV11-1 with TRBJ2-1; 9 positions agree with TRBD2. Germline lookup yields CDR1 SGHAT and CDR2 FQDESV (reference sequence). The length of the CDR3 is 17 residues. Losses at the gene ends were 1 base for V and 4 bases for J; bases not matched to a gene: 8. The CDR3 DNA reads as TGTGCCAGCAGCTTAGGGAATAGCGGGGGAAGTTACAATGAGCAGTTCTTC. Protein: CASSLGNSGGSYNEQFF.